This T cell receptor (beta chain) was found in a study of CD8 T cells in ankylosing spondylitis. Study findings and constraints: Ankylosing spondylitis blood seemed to carry a telltale TCR beta motif made of several highly homologous variants.

On this clonotype: The antigen is not known.

CDR1 is DFQATT and CDR2 is SNEGSKA in the germline V gene (reference sequence). The CDR3 runs 14 residues. V shed 3 bases and J shed 1 base, with 9 bases lying between them. In TCRdb, the 5' RACE reads were re-called with MiXCR into one record per CDR3 protein. The profile shows fewer than 750,000 distinct CDR3 sequences, 15% to 20% of them singletons. This sequence joins TRBV20-1 and TRBJ2-2; D is unresolved. The sequence was obtained from a male donor with ankylosing spondylitis. Material: blood, either unsorted or a sorted T cell fraction (not recorded which). CDR3 in amino acids: CSARLLGNTGELFF. The CDR3, as DNA: TGCAGTGCTAGGTTGTTGGGGAACACCGGGGAGCTGTTTTTT.